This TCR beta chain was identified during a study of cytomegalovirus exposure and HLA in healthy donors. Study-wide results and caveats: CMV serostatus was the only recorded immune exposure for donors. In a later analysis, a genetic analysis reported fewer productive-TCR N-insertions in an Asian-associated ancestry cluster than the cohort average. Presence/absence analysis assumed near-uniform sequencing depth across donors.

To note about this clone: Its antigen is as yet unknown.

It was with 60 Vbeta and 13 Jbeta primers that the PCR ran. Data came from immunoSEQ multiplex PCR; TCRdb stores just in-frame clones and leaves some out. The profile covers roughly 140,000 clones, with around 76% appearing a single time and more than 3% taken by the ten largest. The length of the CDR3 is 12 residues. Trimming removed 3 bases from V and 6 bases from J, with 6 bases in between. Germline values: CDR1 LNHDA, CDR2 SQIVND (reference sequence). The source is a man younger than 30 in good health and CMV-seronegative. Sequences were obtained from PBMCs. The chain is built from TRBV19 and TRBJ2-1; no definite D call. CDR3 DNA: TGTGCCAGTAGTATTTACTCCAATGAGCAGTTCTTC. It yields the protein CASSIYSNEQFF. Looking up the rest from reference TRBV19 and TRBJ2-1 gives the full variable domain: DGGITQSPKYLFRKEGQNVTLSCEQNLNHDAMYWYRQDPGQGLRLIYYSQIVNDFQKGDIAEGYSVSREKKESFPLTVTSAQKNPTAFYLCASSIYSNEQFFGPGTRLTVL.